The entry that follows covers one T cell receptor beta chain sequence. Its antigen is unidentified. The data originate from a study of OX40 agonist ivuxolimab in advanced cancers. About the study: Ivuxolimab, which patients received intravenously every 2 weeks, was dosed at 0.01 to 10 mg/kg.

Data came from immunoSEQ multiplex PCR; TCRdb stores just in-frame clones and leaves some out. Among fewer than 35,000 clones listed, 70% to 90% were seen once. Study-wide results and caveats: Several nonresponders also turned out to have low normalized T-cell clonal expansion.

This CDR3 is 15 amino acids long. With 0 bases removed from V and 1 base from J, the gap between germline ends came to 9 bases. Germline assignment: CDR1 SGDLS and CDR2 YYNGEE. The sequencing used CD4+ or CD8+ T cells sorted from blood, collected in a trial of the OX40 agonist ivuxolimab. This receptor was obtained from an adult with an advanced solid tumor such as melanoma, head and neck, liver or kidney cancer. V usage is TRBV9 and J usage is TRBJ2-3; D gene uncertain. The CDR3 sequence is CASSVGNLGTDTQYF. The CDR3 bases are TGTGCCAGCAGCGTAGGAAACCTCGGCACAGATACGCAGTATTTT.